These 9 T cell receptor beta chains share one sample of origin, sequenced in a study of T-cell reconstitution after alpha-beta-depleted transplantation in children. Unique molecular identifiers tagged the TCRbeta library. Each CDR3 protein gets one entry after TCRdb re-called the PCR reads with MiXCR. This table holds over 550,000 distinct CDR3 sequences, 10% found once. The sequences come from PBMCs from the stem cell graft donor, collected from the stem cell graft. All receptors derive from a human donor who donated a stem cell graft to a child with acute myeloid leukemia.

This clonotype was observed a handful of times. This sequence joins TRBV27 and TRBJ2-1, with D possibly being TRBD1 (6 bases). Germline V gene sequence: CDR1 MNHEY, CDR2 SMNVEV (reference sequence). Trimming removed 5 bases at V and 6 bases at J, with 17 bases between. The CDR3 spans 15 residues. Here the CDR3 reads CASSHTGLGGNEQFF. Here the CDR3 DNA reads TGTGCCAGCAGTCATACAGGGTTAGGAGGCAATGAGCAGTTCTTC.

This clonotype was counted a few times. The chain links TRBV7-2 to TRBJ1-4, with unresolved D. Trimming stripped 5 bases from V and 4 bases from J, with 11 bases between. This CDR3 spans 14 amino acids. Germline CDR1 reads SGHTA; CDR2 reads FQGNSA. The CDR3 sequence: CASSRKQSNEKLFF. CDR3 nucleotides: TGTGCCAGCAGCCGAAAACAGAGTAATGAAAAACTGTTTTTT.

This clonotype was observed many times. The chain joins TRBV27 to TRBJ2-7, with TRBD1 identical over 9 bases. This CDR3 has 15 residues. The V and J ends lost 5 bases and 2 bases, in that order; junction bases with no gene match: 7. CDR1 and CDR2 (germline): MNHEY, SMNVEV (reference sequence). The chain's CDR3 is CASSTLGQGAYEQYF. In DNA form, the CDR3 reads TGTGCCAGCAGTACCTTGGGACAGGGTGCCTACGAGCAGTACTTC.

This clonotype turned up a few times. The chain joins TRBV4-3 to TRBJ2-7, with 13 bases fitting TRBD2. The CDR3 runs 14 residues. The trim removed 4 bases at V and 6 bases at J, leaving 3 bases unmatched. Germline V gene lookup returns CDR1 LGHNA and CDR2 YSLEER. The chain's CDR3 is CASSLGLAGTEQYF. The CDR3 DNA reads as TGCGCCAGCAGCCTGGGACTAGCGGGGACCGAGCAGTACTTC.

This clonotype has ten or more counts. This sequence joins TRBV2 and TRBJ2-1, with a tentative D call TRBD1 (6 bases). CDR3 length equals 15 residues. Per germline, CDR1 SNHLY and CDR2 FYNNEI. V was shortened by 3 bases and J by 5 bases, with 14 bases between the two germline ends. CDR3 sequence (DNA): TGTGCCAGCAGTGACGCAGGGGCTGTTAACAATGAGCAGTTCTTC. Translated, it gives CASSDAGAVNNEQFF.

V and J are TRBV3-1 and TRBJ2-3; the D is unclear. This CDR3 contains 12 residues. The V and J ends lost 3 bases and 4 bases respectively, with 5 bases between them. The V gene's germline CDR1 is LGHDT and CDR2 YNNKEL (reference sequence). This chain's CDR3 is CASSHRADTQYF. DNA for the CDR3: TGTGCCAGCAGCCATAGGGCAGATACGCAGTATTTT.

This clonotype occurred a few times. The chain is built from TRBV20-1 and TRBJ2-1, with D hard to call. Trimming took 3 bases from V and 9 from J, leaving 15 bases between them. This CDR3 region has 13 residues. Per germline, CDR1 DFQATT and CDR2 SNEGSKA (reference sequence). The CDR3 DNA reads TGCAGTGCTAGCGTTACCACCCCTGCTGAGCAGTTCTTC. Protein sequence: CSASVTTPAEQFF.

In this sample, this clonotype turned up a few times. The rearrangement uses TRBV7-3 and TRBJ2-1, with a tentative D call TRBD2 (5 bases). This CDR3 is built from 16 residues. Germline V CDR1 and CDR2: SGHTA, FQGTGA. Trimming shortened V by 0 bases and J by 0 bases, and 9 bases separated the two germline ends. The CDR3 reads CASSLTFAGSYNEQFF. The CDR3 bases are TGTGCCAGCAGCTTAACCTTCGCGGGCTCCTACAATGAGCAGTTCTTC.

Only a few counts were recorded for this clonotype. This chain uses TRBV6-2 or TRBV6-3 with TRBJ2-4; 8 bases are shared with TRBD2. J lost 11 bases, V lost 0 bases, and 6 bases had no gene match. The CDR3 covers 14 residues. The V gene's germline CDR1 is MNHEY and CDR2 SVGEGT. CDR3 protein: CASSYSASGGLQYF. The CDR3 DNA sequence: TGTGCCAGCAGTTACTCAGCCAGCGGGGGACTTCAGTACTTC.